This passage covers 15 T cell receptor beta chains from one sample sequenced in a study of CD8+ T cells in alopecia areata. Treatment defined: oral pan-JAK inhibitor, 5-10 mg twice daily. Extraction and reverse transcription of RNA yielded cDNA as the sequencing template. Here immunoSEQ multiplex PCR was the method, and the copy in TCRdb shows in-frame clones only, minus some. The sample gives over 70,000 clones, around 67% of which show up once; 20% to 30% is in the top ten. Material: CD8+ T cells sorted from blood, obtained at week 24, from a patient treated with tofacitinib. Source of these receptors: a human donor with alopecia areata.

This chain joins TRBV7-2 and TRBJ2-5; D is unclear. V gave up 5 bases and J gave up 3 bases, with 13 bases separating them. CDR1 and CDR2 from the germline V gene are SGHTA and FQGNSA. CDR3 length equals 14 residues. The DNA for the CDR3 is TGTGCCAGCAGCCCCAGTTCGTCTAAAGAGACCCAGTACTTC. Translating gives CASSPSSSKETQYF.

This clone was observed a few times. V usage is TRBV7-9 and J usage is TRBJ1-5, with D possibly TRBD1 on 5 matching bases. V lost 8 bases, J lost 1 base, and 6 bases lay in between. The CDR3 length is 12 residues. From germline, CDR1 is SEHNR and CDR2 FQNEAQ (reference sequence). CDR3 in amino acids: CASGHSNQPQHF. The DNA of the CDR3 is TGTGCCAGCGGACACAGCAATCAGCCCCAGCATTTT.

The gene calls are TRBV7-3 and TRBJ2-3; tentative D call: TRBD2 (6 bases). The germline CDR1 and CDR2 sequences are SGHTA and FQGTGA. The CDR3 extends over 16 amino acids. V gave up 2 bases and J gave up 4 bases, with 16 bases separating them. The CDR3 DNA follows: TGTGCCAGCAGCTTAGATGGGGCTAGCGCGTCAGATACGCAGTATTTT. Protein product: CASSLDGASASDTQYF. The variable domain in full, with the rest retrieved from reference TRBV7-3 and TRBJ2-3, is GAGVSQTPSNKVTEKGKYVELRCDPISGHTALYWYRQSLGQGPEFLIYFQGTGAADDSGLPNDRFFAVRPEGSVSTLKIQRTERGDSAVYLCASSLDGASASDTQYFGPGTRLTVL.

This rearrangement joins TRBV27 to TRBJ2-7; weak D call: TRBD1 (5 bases). The CDR3 totals 15 residues. The germline V and J ends were trimmed by 3 bases and 0 bases, with 12 bases remaining between them. Germline V gene lookup returns CDR1 MNHEY and CDR2 SMNVEV (reference sequence). The CDR3 sequence: CASSFSIGHSYEQYF. DNA for the CDR3: TGTGCCAGCAGTTTCTCCATAGGACACTCCTACGAGCAGTACTTC.

The CDR3: CASSSEMNSGNTIYF. DNA for the CDR3: TGTGCCAGCAGCTCGGAGATGAACTCTGGAAACACCATATATTTT. The V and J genes are TRBV7-9 and TRBJ1-3, with no clear D. Germline-derived CDR1 and CDR2 are SEHNR and FQNEAQ (reference sequence). The V and J ends lost 4 bases and 0 bases respectively, with 10 bases between them. The CDR3 loop spans 15 amino acids.

This clone was seen at least ten times. The V gene is TRBV7-9, the J gene TRBJ1-1; D is possibly TRBD1 (6 bases). This CDR3 comprises 18 residues. Germline loops: CDR1 SEHNR, CDR2 FQNEAQ (reference sequence). Trimming cost V 4 bases and J 2 bases, with 23 bases left between them. The CDR3 is CASSSPAGNRAGNTEAFF. DNA for the CDR3: TGTGCCAGCAGCTCCCCAGCAGGAAACAGGGCCGGAAACACTGAAGCTTTCTTT.

This clone has just a few counts. The rearrangement joins TRBV5-1 to TRBJ1-3; D may be TRBD1 (6 bases). Trimming took 4 bases from V and 0 from J, leaving 8 bases between them. CDR3 size: 14 residues. CDR1 is SGHRS, CDR2 YFSETQ, per germline. For the CDR3, the DNA is TGCGCCAGCAGCCAGACAGGCTCTGGAAACACCATATATTTT. Its translation: CASSQTGSGNTIYF.

The chain has TRBV29-1 and TRBJ2-2; D is undetermined. Trimming shortened V by 3 bases and J by 2 bases, and 7 bases separated the two germline ends. There are 13 residues in the CDR3. CDR1 is SQVTM, CDR2 ANQGSEA, per germline. The CDR3 nucleotides are TGCAGCGTTGAGTATTCCAACACCGGGGAGCTGTTTTTT. As protein: CSVEYSNTGELFF.

CDR3: CASSPLRVGGYTF. As DNA, the CDR3 is TGTGCCAGCAGCCCACTTAGGGTTGGCGGCTACACCTTC. The gene calls are TRBV27 and TRBJ1-2, with no clear D. CDR3 length: 13 amino acids. The V end lost 6 bases, the J end lost 8 bases, and 16 bases lay between the germline ends. The germline V gene has CDR1 MNHEY and CDR2 SMNVEV (reference sequence).

The chain uses TRBV11-2 and TRBJ2-7; D may correspond to TRBD1 or TRBD2 (5 bases each). The V gene's germline CDR1 is SGHAT and CDR2 FQNNGV. This CDR3 comprises 13 residues. Trimming removed 5 bases at V and 2 bases at J, with 10 bases between. The DNA for the CDR3 is TGTGCCAGCAGCCCCCCGGGGCCCTACGAGCAGTACTTC. This sequence encodes CASSPPGPYEQYF.

The V and J genes are TRBV7-2 and TRBJ2-5, with 10 bases lining up with TRBD2. The CDR3 sequence is 15 residues long. The V gene's germline CDR1 is SGHTA and CDR2 FQGNSA. V lost 5 bases, J lost 4 bases, and 7 bases stayed unmatched. In DNA form, the CDR3 reads TGTGCCAGCAGCCCTAGCGGGGGCGGGGTAGAGACCCAGTACTTC. Amino acid sequence: CASSPSGGGVETQYF.

The count of this clone is one. The rearrangement links TRBV2 to TRBJ1-1, with TRBD1 identical over 10 bases. This CDR3 comprises 12 residues. With V trimmed by 9 bases and J by 3 bases, 1 base remained unmatched. Germline V gene sequence: CDR1 SNHLY, CDR2 FYNNEI. The CDR3 DNA follows: TGTGCCAGGGACAGGGGGGACACTGAAGCTTTCTTT. As protein: CARDRGDTEAFF.

The chain recombines TRBV2 with TRBJ2-4, with D possibly matching TRBD2 (6 bases). The germline V gene has CDR1 SNHLY and CDR2 FYNNEI. CDR3 length: 15 residues. V was pared by 0 bases and J by 9 bases, with 15 bases between. CDR3 DNA: TGTGCCAGCAGTGAAGCGCTTCATCGGGGAGGCATTCAGTACTTC. Translation gives CASSEALHRGGIQYF.

The rearrangement uses TRBV5-6 and TRBJ2-7, with D perhaps matching TRBD1 (6 bases). V lost 5 bases and J lost 3, with 18 bases in between. The CDR3 length is 15 residues. The V gene's germline CDR1 is SGHDT and CDR2 YYEEEE. The CDR3 protein is CASRYNGGSIYEQYF. CDR3 DNA: TGTGCCAGCAGATATAATGGGGGCTCCATCTACGAGCAGTACTTC.

This rearrangement joins TRBV4-1 to TRBJ2-3; D is perhaps TRBD1 or TRBD2 (5 bases each). The CDR3 length is 18 residues. Germline-derived CDR1 and CDR2 are MGHRA and YSYEKL. Trimming left V 2 bases short and J 1 base short, with 19 bases between. Here the CDR3 DNA reads TGCGCCAGCAGCCAACTCTTTGGGGGAAGTTCTGGCACAGATACGCAGTATTTT. Amino acid sequence: CASSQLFGGSSGTDTQYF.